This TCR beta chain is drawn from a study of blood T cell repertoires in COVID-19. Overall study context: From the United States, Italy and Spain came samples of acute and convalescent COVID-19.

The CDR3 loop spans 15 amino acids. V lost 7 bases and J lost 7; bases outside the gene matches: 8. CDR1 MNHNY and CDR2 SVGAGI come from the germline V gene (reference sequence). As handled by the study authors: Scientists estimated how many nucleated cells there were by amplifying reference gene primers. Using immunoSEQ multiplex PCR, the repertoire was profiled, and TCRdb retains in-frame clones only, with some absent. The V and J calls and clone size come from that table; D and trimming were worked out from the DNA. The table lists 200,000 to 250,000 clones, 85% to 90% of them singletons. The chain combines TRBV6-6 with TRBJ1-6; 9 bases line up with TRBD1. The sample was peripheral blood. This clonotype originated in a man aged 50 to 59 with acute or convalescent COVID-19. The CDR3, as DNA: TGTGCCAGCAAGTCGGGACAGGGAACAAATTCACCCCTCCACTTT. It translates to CASKSGQGTNSPLHF.